The clone carrying this TCR beta chain was recorded a few times. Its antigen is as yet unknown. The data originate from a study of T cell repertoires in cytomegalovirus infection. Overall study results and limits: Summed frequency of public TCR beta families distinguished CMV carriers with the relevant HLA.

TCRdb recomputed calls from the reads with MiXCR, one row per CDR3 protein. This table has some 900,000 distinct CDR3 sequences, less than 35% appearing once. Germline CDR1 is MNHEY and CDR2 is SMNVEV (reference sequence). CDR3 length: 17 residues. The V and J ends lost 7 bases and 0 bases respectively, with 19 bases between them. The clonotype comes from a human donor in good health (CMV status not recorded). Some clones in this sample may be carry-over from other donors' samples. This specimen consisted of cultured CD8+ T cells from PBMCs, obtained from culture after CMV antigen stimulation. The chain couples TRBV27 to TRBJ1-5, with a possible D match to TRBD1 (6 bases). The CDR3 coding sequence is TGTGCCAGCAAGGTGGGGGGCCGGACCCTTAGCAATCAGCCCCAGCATTTT. Translating it yields CASKVGGRTLSNQPQHF.